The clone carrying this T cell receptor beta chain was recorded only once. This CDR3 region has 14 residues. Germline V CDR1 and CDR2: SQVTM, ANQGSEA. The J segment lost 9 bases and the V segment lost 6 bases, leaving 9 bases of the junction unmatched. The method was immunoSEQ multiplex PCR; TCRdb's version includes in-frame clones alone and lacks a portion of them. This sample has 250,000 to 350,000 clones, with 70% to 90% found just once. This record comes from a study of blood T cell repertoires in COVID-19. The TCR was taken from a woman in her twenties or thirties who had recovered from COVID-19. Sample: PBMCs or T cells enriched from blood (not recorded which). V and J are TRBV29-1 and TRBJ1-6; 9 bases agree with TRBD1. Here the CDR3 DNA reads TGCAGCGTCCTAGTTGGGACAGGGCGTTCACCCCTCCACTTT. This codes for CSVLVGTGRSPLHF.